This TCR beta chain was documented in a study of siplizumab effects on memory and regulatory T cells. Using immunoSEQ multiplex PCR, the repertoire was profiled, and TCRdb retains in-frame clones only, with some absent. The sample consists of tens of thousands of clones, roughly 96% of them appearing once. To note about this clone: The target antigen is unknown.

Trimming left V 0 bases short and J 1 base short, with 4 bases between. The CDR3 runs to 15 residues. Per germline, CDR1 MGHRA and CDR2 YSYEKL. Study observations and caveats: Treg origin accounted for an average of approximately 67% of mappable alloreactive CD4+ clones with siplizumab and 25% to 30% in controls. Naive T cells seemed more diverse than memory cells and seemed major alloresponse contributors. Whether proliferating Tregs in siplizumab cultures suppress was not functionally confirmed.

Sequencing input: naive CD8+ T cells sorted from blood. This clonotype originated in a human donor in good health. The rearrangement joins TRBV4-1 to TRBJ1-6; D not certain. The CDR3 is CASSQDASYNSPLHF. The CDR3 DNA reads as TGCGCCAGCAGCCAAGACGCTTCCTATAATTCACCCCTCCACTTT.